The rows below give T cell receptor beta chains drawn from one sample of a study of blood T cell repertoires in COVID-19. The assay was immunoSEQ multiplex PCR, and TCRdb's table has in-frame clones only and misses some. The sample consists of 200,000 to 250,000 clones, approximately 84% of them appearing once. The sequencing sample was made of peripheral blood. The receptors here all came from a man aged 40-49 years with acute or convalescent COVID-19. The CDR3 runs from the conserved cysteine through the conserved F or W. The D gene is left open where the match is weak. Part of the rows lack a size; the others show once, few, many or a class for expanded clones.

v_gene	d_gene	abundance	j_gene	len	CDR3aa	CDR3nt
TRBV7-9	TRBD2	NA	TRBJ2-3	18	CASSWPRLAGASTDTQYF	TGTGCCAGCAGCTGGCCCCGACTAGCGGGTGCCTCCACAGATACGCAGTATTTT
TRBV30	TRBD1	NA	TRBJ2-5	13	CAWSTGGGETQYF	TGTGCCTGGAGTACAGGGGGCGGAGAGACCCAGTACTTC
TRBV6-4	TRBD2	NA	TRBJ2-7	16	CASSEQAREGSYEQYF	TGTGCCAGCAGTGAACAGGCTAGGGAGGGTTCCTACGAGCAGTACTTC
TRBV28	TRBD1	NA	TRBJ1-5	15	CASVASRGRDQPQHF	TGTGCCAGCGTCGCGTCAAGGGGGCGCGATCAGCCCCAGCATTTT
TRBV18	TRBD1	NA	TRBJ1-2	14	CASSPITGEDGYTF	TGTGCCAGCTCACCCATAACAGGGGAGGATGGCTACACCTTC
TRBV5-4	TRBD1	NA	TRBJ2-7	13	CASSPDRGREQYF	TGTGCCAGCAGCCCGGACAGGGGTCGGGAGCAGTACTTC
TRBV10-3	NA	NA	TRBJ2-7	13	CAPRGFVGYEQYF	TGTGCCCCCCGGGGGTTTGTAGGCTACGAGCAGTACTTC
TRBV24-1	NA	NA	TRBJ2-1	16	CATSDSQGGPFNEQFF	TGTGCCACCAGTGATTCACAGGGGGGGCCCTTCAATGAGCAGTTCTTC
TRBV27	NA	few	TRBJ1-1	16	CASSPQGAGRNTEAFF	TGTGCCAGCAGTCCTCAAGGTGCGGGAAGGAACACTGAAGCTTTCTTT
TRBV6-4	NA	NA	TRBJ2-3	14	CASSDAGGTDTQYF	TGTGCCAGCAGTGACGCAGGTGGCACAGATACGCAGTATTTT
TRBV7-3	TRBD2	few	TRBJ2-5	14	CASSLSGGAETQYF	TGTGCCAGCAGCTTGAGCGGGGGGGCGGAGACCCAGTACTTC
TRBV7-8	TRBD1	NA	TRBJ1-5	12	CASSGQGQPQHF	TGTGCCAGCAGTGGACAGGGCCAGCCCCAGCATTTT
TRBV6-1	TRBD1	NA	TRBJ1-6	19	CASSERLSGGSSYNSPLHF	TGTGCCAGCAGTGAGAGGTTGTCAGGGGGAAGCTCCTATAATTCACCCCTCCACTTT
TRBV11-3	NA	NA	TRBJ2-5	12	CASSLDRETQYF	TGTGCCAGCAGCTTAGATCGAGAGACCCAGTACTTC
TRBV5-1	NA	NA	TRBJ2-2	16	CASSKTGSSASGELFF	TGCGCCAGCAGCAAGACGGGGTCAAGCGCTAGTGGGGAGCTGTTTTTT
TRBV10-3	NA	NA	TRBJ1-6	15	CAISESLQYNSPLHF	TGTGCCATCAGTGAGTCGTTACAGTATAATTCACCCCTCCACTTT
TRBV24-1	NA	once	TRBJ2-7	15	CATSAPTGGTYEQYF	TGTGCCACCAGTGCCCCGACAGGAGGTACCTACGAGCAGTACTTC
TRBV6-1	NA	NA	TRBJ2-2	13	CASSENGPGELFF	TGTGCCAGCAGTGAGAATGGGCCCGGGGAGCTGTTTTTT
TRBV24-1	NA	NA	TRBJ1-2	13	CATSGRQDGLYTF	TGTGCCACCAGTGGGAGGCAGGATGGCCTCTACACCTTC
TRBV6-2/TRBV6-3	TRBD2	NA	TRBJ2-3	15	CASSFGTSDGDTQYF	TGTGCCAGCAGTTTTGGGACTAGCGATGGAGATACGCAGTATTTT
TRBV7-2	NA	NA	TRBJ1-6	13	CASSPQISSPLHF	TGTGCCAGCAGCCCACAGATCTCGTCACCCCTCCACTTT
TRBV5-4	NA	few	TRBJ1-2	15	CASSLAAGLGYGYTF	TGTGCCAGCAGCTTGGCCGCGGGTCTAGGCTATGGCTACACCTTC